This TCR beta chain comes out of a study of regulatory T cells in long-lasting Graves disease. Overall study: Freshly diagnosed Graves' patients had used antithyroid drugs for under 3 months. Findings and limits, study-wide: Thyroid tissue was not studied; only peripheral blood was.

The time point: newly diagnosed GD, antithyroid drugs for less than 3 months. The TCR library used RNA extracted from PBMCs. Collection of peripheral blood (about 10 milliliters) was done using EDTA tubes. V was pared by 5 bases and J by 1 base, with 7 bases of the junction left unmatched. This CDR3 spans 16 amino acids. Germline-derived CDR1 and CDR2 are MNHEY and SMNVEV (reference sequence). Arm-PCR of CDR3 regions and iRepertoire HTBI primers were the basis on which TCR beta libraries were built. TCRdb reanalysed the multiplex PCR reads using MiXCR and keeps one entry per CDR3 protein. Altogether under 450,000 distinct CDR3 sequences are present, 10% to 15% being singletons, with the ten largest covering approximately 17%. In its sample, this clonotype was seen many times. The antigen remains undetermined. Separately, the same data were catalogued under a study of T cells in Graves' hyperthyroidism and ophthalmopathy. From that paper: Clonotypes that were expanded in thyroid above 0.001 mostly appeared in blood too.

The TCR sequence derives from a woman aged 18 to 35 with Graves disease. The sample consisted of peripheral blood mononuclear cells (PBMCs), taken at new diagnosis, from a patient treated with antithyroid drugs. This sequence joins TRBV27 and TRBJ2-1; 8 bases map to TRBD2. Here the CDR3 DNA reads TGTGCCAGCAGTAAGAACGGGGGGGCATCCTACAATGAGCAGTTCTTC. This codes for CASSKNGGASYNEQFF.